These 9 T cell receptor beta chains share one sample of origin, sequenced in a study of T cell changes during pregnancy in multiple sclerosis. Measured with immunoSEQ multiplex PCR; TCRdb has only the in-frame clones, and not every one. Among almost 95,000 clones listed, approximately 92% were seen once. The sequencing here drew on peripheral blood, taken in the first trimester of pregnancy. The receptors derive from a female donor with multiple sclerosis, enrolled in a pregnancy study.

This clone has only one observation. The chain is built from TRBV10-3 and TRBJ1-3; perhaps TRBD1 as D (5 bases). The CDR3 is made up of 17 amino acids. The germline V and J ends were trimmed by 0 bases and 8 bases, with 20 bases remaining between them. Looked up from germline, CDR1 is ENHRY and CDR2 is SYGVKD. CDR3 DNA: TGTGCCATCAGTGAGTCTCCGCCAGGGCAAATTGCAGACACCATATATTTT. It encodes CAISESPPGQIADTIYF.

The chain recombines TRBV6-6 with TRBJ1-2; D not certain. The CDR3 loop spans 12 amino acids. The ends were cut back, 5 bases at V and 4 bases at J, with 8 bases in the middle. The V gene's germline CDR1 is MNHNY and CDR2 SVGAGI (reference sequence). For the CDR3, the DNA is TGTGCCAGCAGTCCCAACAGCTATGGCTACACCTTC. This codes for CASSPNSYGYTF.

This clone was seen once. The CDR3 region is CASSLGPQGEAFF. Written as DNA, the CDR3 is TGTGCCAGCAGCTTGGGTCCCCAGGGTGAAGCTTTCTTT. V usage is TRBV5-4 and J usage is TRBJ1-1, with D possibly matching TRBD1 (5 bases). The CDR3 is made up of 13 amino acids. Trimming left V 0 bases short and J 7 bases short, with 10 bases between. Germline V CDR1 and CDR2: SGHNT, YYREEE (reference sequence).

The table lists this clone with a few counts. The J gene is TRBJ2-2, the V gene TRBV28; D remains ambiguous. CDR3 length: 13 amino acids. The V end was cut by 2 bases, the J end by 3 bases, with 4 bases between. Germline V gives CDR1 MDHEN, CDR2 SYDVKM. The CDR3 nucleotides are TGTGCCAGCAGTTTACCCTACACCGGGGAGCTGTTTTTT. It specifies CASSLPYTGELFF.

This chain joins TRBV9 and TRBJ2-5; 10 bases align to TRBD2. Germline CDR1 and CDR2: SGDLS and YYNGEE. The CDR3 is 18 residues long. The trim removed 0 bases at V and 4 bases at J, leaving 12 bases unmatched. CDR3 bases: TGTGCCAGCAGCGTAGATGCTAGCGGGAGATATTTGGGAGAGACCCAGTACTTC. Translation: CASSVDASGRYLGETQYF.

The rearrangement joins TRBV13 to TRBJ2-2; 11 nucleotides match TRBD2. CDR1 is PRHDT and CDR2 is FYEKMQ in the germline V gene (reference sequence). This CDR3 has 16 amino acids. V gave up 4 bases and J gave up 7 bases; unmatched junction bases: 8. The chain's CDR3 is CASSSLTSGNLGELFF. Here the CDR3 DNA reads TGTGCCAGCAGCTCATTGACTAGCGGGAACCTCGGGGAGCTGTTTTTT.

The chain carries TRBV27 and TRBJ2-7; 7 nucleotides agree with TRBD1. Unmatched junction bases numbered 9, after V lost 0 bases and J lost 7 bases. The CDR3 is 15 amino acids. Per the germline V gene, CDR1 is MNHEY and CDR2 is SMNVEV (reference sequence). The CDR3 region has the DNA TGTGCCAGCAGTTTATCCACAGGGGCGTTGAGGGAGCAGTACTTC. It specifies CASSLSTGALREQYF.

The gene calls are TRBV9 and TRBJ2-5; 10 bases match TRBD2. The CDR3 extends over 15 amino acids. Germline V gene data show CDR1 as SGDLS and CDR2 as YYNGEE. V lost 4 bases to trimming and J lost 2 bases; unmatched junction nucleotides: 5. CDR3 region: CASSPSGGEQETQYF. For the CDR3, the DNA is TGTGCCAGCAGCCCGAGCGGGGGGGAGCAAGAGACCCAGTACTTC.

CDR3 coding DNA: TGTGCCAGCAGCCTCCGGGACTTCGCCTACGAGCAGTACTTC. Amino acids: CASSLRDFAYEQYF. The rearrangement joins TRBV7-8 to TRBJ2-7; TRBD2 might be the D (6 bases). Trimming removed 5 bases at V and 2 bases at J, with 13 bases between. The CDR3 length is 14 residues. From germline, CDR1 is SGHVS and CDR2 FQNEAQ. Drawing the rest from reference TRBV7-8 and TRBJ2-7, the complete variable domain is GAGVSQSPRYKVAKRGQDVALRCDPISGHVSLFWYQQALGQGPEFLTYFQNEAQLDKSGLPSDRFFAERPEGSVSTLKIQRTQQEDSAVYLCASSLRDFAYEQYFGPGTRLTVT.